This T cell receptor beta chain appears in the sequencing data of a study of technical replicates of blood from a handful of donors. This clone was detected once. Repertoires were generated with immunoSEQ multiplex PCR, while TCRdb's copy carries only in-frame clones and drops some. This sample has fewer than 90,000 clones, with 89% found just once. V lost 7 bases and J lost 1, with 9 bases in between. Germline V gene data show CDR1 as SQVTM and CDR2 as ANQGSEA. This CDR3 contains 12 residues. The V and J genes are TRBV29-1 and TRBJ2-3; no definite D call. The clonotype was recovered from a human donor in good health. The sample taken for sequencing was T cells isolated from PBMCs. The CDR3 sequence is CSATKGTDTQYF. CDR3 sequence (DNA): TGCAGCGCTACTAAGGGCACAGATACGCAGTATTTT.